This TCR beta chain originates from a study of cytomegalovirus exposure and HLA in healthy donors. Nominal health characterized the donors when sampled, though unrecorded immune exposures were likely. Study results and limitations: TRBV6-2, TRBV6-3 and some other V segments were excluded as indistinguishable. In an earlier analysis, most TCR beta V segments were productive about 87% or about 30% of the time. The later analysis indicated that the majority of CMV-associated TCR beta chains appeared HLA-restricted.

The PCR ran on 60 Vbeta and 13 Jbeta primers. The assay was immunoSEQ multiplex PCR, and TCRdb's table has in-frame clones only and misses some. The sample records 120,000 or so clones, around 76% being singletons. Trimming removed 6 bases from V and 5 bases from J, with 19 bases in between. The germline CDR1 and CDR2 sequences are SGHAT and FQDESV (reference sequence). The CDR3 runs to 15 residues. For this clone: No antigen is known for it.

This chain joins TRBV11-1 and TRBJ1-1, with TRBD1 as a possible D gene (5 bases). The clonotype originates from a man in his fifties or sixties in good health and CMV-seropositive. Material: PBMCs. The CDR3 sequence: CASSTLGQGGTEAFF. The CDR3 DNA reads as TGTGCCAGCAGTACCCTTGGGCAGGGTGGGACTGAAGCTTTCTTT.